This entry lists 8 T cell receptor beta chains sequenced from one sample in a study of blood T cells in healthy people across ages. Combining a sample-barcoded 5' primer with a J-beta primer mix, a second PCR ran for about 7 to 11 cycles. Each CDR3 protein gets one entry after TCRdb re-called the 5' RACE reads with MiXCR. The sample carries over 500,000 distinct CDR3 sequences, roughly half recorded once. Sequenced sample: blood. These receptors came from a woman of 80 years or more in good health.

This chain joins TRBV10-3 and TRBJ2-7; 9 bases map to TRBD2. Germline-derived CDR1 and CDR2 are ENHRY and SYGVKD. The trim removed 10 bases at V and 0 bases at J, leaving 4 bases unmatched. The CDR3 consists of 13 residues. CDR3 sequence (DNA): TGTGCCAGCGGGGGGGACAACTCCTACGAGCAGTACTTC. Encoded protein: CASGGDNSYEQYF.

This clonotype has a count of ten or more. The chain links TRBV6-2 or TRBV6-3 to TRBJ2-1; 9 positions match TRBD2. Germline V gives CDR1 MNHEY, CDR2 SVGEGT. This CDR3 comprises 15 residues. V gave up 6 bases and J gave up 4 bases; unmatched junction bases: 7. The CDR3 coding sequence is TGTGCCAGCAGCCACCCGGGACTAGCTTACAATGAGCAGTTCTTC. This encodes CASSHPGLAYNEQFF.

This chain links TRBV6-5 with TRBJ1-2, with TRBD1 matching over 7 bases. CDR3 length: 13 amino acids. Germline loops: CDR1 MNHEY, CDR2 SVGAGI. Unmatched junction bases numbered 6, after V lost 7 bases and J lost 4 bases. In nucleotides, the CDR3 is TGTGCCAGCACTATGACAGGGCTCTATGGCTACACCTTC. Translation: CASTMTGLYGYTF.

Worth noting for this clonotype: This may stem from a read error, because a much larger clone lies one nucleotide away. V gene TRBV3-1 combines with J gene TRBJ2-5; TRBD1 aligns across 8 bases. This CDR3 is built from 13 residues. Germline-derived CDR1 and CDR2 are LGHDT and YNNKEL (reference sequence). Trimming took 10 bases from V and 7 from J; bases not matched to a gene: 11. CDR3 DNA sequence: TGTGCCACCTTGGACAGGGTGCGCGGGACCCAGTACTTC. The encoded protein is CATLDRVRGTQYF.

CDR3 amino acids: CSASPKAGSSYEQYF. The CDR3 DNA reads as TGCAGTGCTAGCCCCAAAGCGGGATCGTCCTACGAGCAGTACTTC. The chain joins TRBV20-1 to TRBJ2-7; TRBD2 aligns across 7 bases. Germline V CDR1 and CDR2: DFQATT, SNEGSKA (reference sequence). This CDR3 is built from 15 residues. J lost 1 base, V lost 3 bases, and 9 bases had no gene match.

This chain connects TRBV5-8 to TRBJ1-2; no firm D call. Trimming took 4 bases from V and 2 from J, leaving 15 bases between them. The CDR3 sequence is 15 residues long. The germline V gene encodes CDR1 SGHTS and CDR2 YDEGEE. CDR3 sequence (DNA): TGTGCCAGCAGCCCTAACACTAGACCCAACTATGGCTACACCTTC. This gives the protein CASSPNTRPNYGYTF.

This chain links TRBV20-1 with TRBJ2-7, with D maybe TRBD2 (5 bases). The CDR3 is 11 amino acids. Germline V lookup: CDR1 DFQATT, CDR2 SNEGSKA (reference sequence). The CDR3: CSGVSSYEQYF. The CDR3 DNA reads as TGCAGCGGGGTTAGCTCCTACGAGCAGTACTTC.

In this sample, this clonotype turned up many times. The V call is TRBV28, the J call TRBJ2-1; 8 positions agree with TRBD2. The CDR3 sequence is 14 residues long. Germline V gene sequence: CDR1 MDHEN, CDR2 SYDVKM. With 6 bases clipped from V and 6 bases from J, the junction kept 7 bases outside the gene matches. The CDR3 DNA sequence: TGTGCCAGCAGGCCCGGGACTAGGGGCAATGAGCAGTTCTTC. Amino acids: CASRPGTRGNEQFF.